This T cell receptor beta chain derives from a study of response to subunit inactivated influenza vaccine. TCRdb processed the RT-PCR reads anew with MiXCR; each CDR3 protein has one entry. The table includes more than 150,000 distinct CDR3 sequences, around 9.2% detected once. The CDR3 is made up of 14 amino acids. CDR1 DFQATT and CDR2 SNEGSKA come from the germline V gene (reference sequence). V was shortened by 5 bases and J by 6 bases, with 16 bases between the two germline ends. Turning to this clonotype: Antigen specificity is unknown.

Study-level results: Each seasonal influenza vaccination, the authors suggested, recruits few new T cells.

This sequence joins TRBV20-1 and TRBJ2-2; D not resolved. Source: non-naive T cells sorted from PBMCs, taken on the day of vaccination. The clonotype originates from a man in his forties or fifties who received an inactivated influenza vaccine. CDR3 protein: CSAPPPSRSGELFF. Written as DNA, the CDR3 is TGCAGTGCTCCTCCCCCCAGTCGGTCCGGGGAGCTGTTTTTT.